This is a list of T cell receptor beta chains from one sample in a study of blood T cell repertoires in COVID-19. The data were produced by immunoSEQ multiplex PCR, yet TCRdb's version contains in-frame clones alone and is incomplete. This sample carries hundreds of thousands of clones, roughly 90% of them seen once, and the ten largest clones take 2.5% to 3%. Sequences were obtained from PBMCs or T cells enriched from blood (not recorded which). The source is a woman aged 30 to 39 with acute COVID-19. CDR3s include the opening cysteine and the closing phenylalanine or tryptophan. Each record gives: V gene, clone size, J gene, D gene, CDR3 protein, CDR3 DNA. The D gene is left open where the match is weak. Only part of the rows carry a size: once, few, many, or a class if the clone is expanded.

V gene: TRBV25-1; clone size: few; J gene: TRBJ2-1; D gene: TRBD2; CDR3 protein: CASSDRGVSYNEQFF; CDR3 DNA: TGTGCCAGCAGTGATCGGGGGGTCTCCTACAATGAGCAGTTCTTC
V gene: TRBV2; clone size: once; J gene: TRBJ1-4; D gene: NA; CDR3 protein: CASSRTQIDEKLFF; CDR3 DNA: TGTGCCAGCAGTCGGACACAGATTGATGAAAAACTGTTTTTT
V gene: TRBV5-1; clone size: NA; J gene: TRBJ1-3; D gene: TRBD1; CDR3 protein: CASSLVSQGATGNTIYF; CDR3 DNA: TGCGCCAGCAGCTTGGTATCACAGGGGGCTACTGGAAACACCATATATTTT
V gene: TRBV5-6; clone size: NA; J gene: TRBJ1-1; D gene: TRBD1; CDR3 protein: CASSLSGRGIAEAFF; CDR3 DNA: TGTGCCAGCAGCTTGAGCGGCAGGGGGATTGCTGAAGCTTTCTTT
V gene: TRBV10-3; clone size: NA; J gene: TRBJ1-1; D gene: NA; CDR3 protein: CAIKPTGEGTEAFF; CDR3 DNA: TGTGCCATCAAGCCCACCGGGGAGGGCACTGAAGCTTTCTTT
V gene: TRBV7-2; clone size: NA; J gene: TRBJ1-2; D gene: NA; CDR3 protein: CASTQTPRGYGYTF; CDR3 DNA: TGTGCCAGCACCCAGACTCCCCGGGGATATGGCTACACCTTC
V gene: TRBV6-5; clone size: NA; J gene: TRBJ2-7; D gene: NA; CDR3 protein: CASSYDRVYEQYF; CDR3 DNA: TGTGCCAGCAGTTACGACAGAGTCTACGAGCAGTACTTC
V gene: TRBV14; clone size: NA; J gene: TRBJ2-1; D gene: NA; CDR3 protein: CASSHNQGLAVYNEQFF; CDR3 DNA: TGTGCCAGCAGCCATAACCAGGGGCTAGCGGTTTACAATGAGCAGTTCTTC
V gene: TRBV23-1; clone size: NA; J gene: TRBJ1-1; D gene: NA; CDR3 protein: CASSQSSPPEAEAFF; CDR3 DNA: TGCGCCAGCAGTCAATCGAGCCCACCTGAGGCTGAAGCTTTCTTT
V gene: TRBV30; clone size: NA; J gene: TRBJ1-3; D gene: NA; CDR3 protein: CAWSLIDTIYF; CDR3 DNA: TGTGCCTGGAGCCTGATAGACACCATATATTTT
V gene: TRBV2; clone size: few; J gene: TRBJ1-5; D gene: NA; CDR3 protein: CASSTGTSDNQPQHF; CDR3 DNA: TGTGCCAGCAGTACCGGGACAAGCGACAATCAGCCCCAGCATTTT
V gene: TRBV18; clone size: NA; J gene: TRBJ1-1; D gene: TRBD1; CDR3 protein: CASSPTGGGDTEAFF; CDR3 DNA: TGTGCCAGCTCACCCACAGGGGGCGGTGACACTGAAGCTTTCTTT
V gene: TRBV9; clone size: NA; J gene: TRBJ1-2; D gene: NA; CDR3 protein: CASSVEGFPNYGYTF; CDR3 DNA: TGTGCCAGCAGCGTGGAGGGTTTCCCTAACTATGGCTACACCTTC
V gene: TRBV7-2; clone size: NA; J gene: TRBJ2-1; D gene: NA; CDR3 protein: CASSQVVDNEQFF; CDR3 DNA: TGTGCCAGCAGTCAGGTGGTAGACAATGAGCAGTTCTTC
V gene: TRBV3-1/TRBV3-2; clone size: NA; J gene: TRBJ2-7; D gene: TRBD2; CDR3 protein: CASSTPTSGRRQGRYYEQYF; CDR3 DNA: TGTGCCAGCAGTACCCCGACTAGCGGGCGACGCCAAGGAAGGTACTACGAGCAGTACTTC
V gene: TRBV7-2; clone size: NA; J gene: TRBJ1-1; D gene: TRBD1; CDR3 protein: CASSSDRGGTEAFF; CDR3 DNA: TGTGCCAGCAGCTCGGACAGGGGGGGGACTGAAGCTTTCTTT
V gene: TRBV5-5; clone size: NA; J gene: TRBJ1-2; D gene: TRBD1; CDR3 protein: CATTLGTANYGYTF; CDR3 DNA: TGTGCCACAACATTGGGGACAGCTAACTATGGCTACACCTTC
V gene: TRBV5-5; clone size: NA; J gene: TRBJ1-5; D gene: TRBD1; CDR3 protein: CASSLGTGYQPQHF; CDR3 DNA: TGTGCCAGCAGCTTAGGGACAGGGTATCAGCCCCAGCATTTT
V gene: TRBV7-9; clone size: NA; J gene: TRBJ2-2; D gene: TRBD1; CDR3 protein: CASSLDRVGTGELFF; CDR3 DNA: TGTGCCAGCAGCCTCGACAGGGTCGGCACCGGGGAGCTGTTTTTT
V gene: TRBV7-6; clone size: NA; J gene: TRBJ2-5; D gene: NA; CDR3 protein: CASSVRPTGETQYF; CDR3 DNA: TGTGCCAGCAGCGTCCGACCTACGGGAGAGACCCAGTACTTC
V gene: TRBV10-1; clone size: NA; J gene: TRBJ1-4; D gene: NA; CDR3 protein: CASRKTDPTNEKLFF; CDR3 DNA: TGCGCCAGCAGGAAGACAGATCCAACTAATGAAAAACTGTTTTTT
V gene: TRBV28; clone size: NA; J gene: TRBJ1-6; D gene: TRBD1; CDR3 protein: CASSLKGADLDSPLHF; CDR3 DNA: TGTGCCAGCAGTTTAAAGGGGGCGGATTTGGATTCACCCCTCCACTTT
V gene: TRBV6-2/TRBV6-3; clone size: NA; J gene: TRBJ1-6; D gene: TRBD1; CDR3 protein: CASSDLRTGSNSPLHF; CDR3 DNA: TGTGCCAGCAGTGACCTCCGGACAGGATCCAATTCACCCCTCCACTTT
V gene: TRBV27; clone size: NA; J gene: TRBJ1-2; D gene: NA; CDR3 protein: CASSLSARVNGYTF; CDR3 DNA: TGTGCCAGCAGTTTATCGGCTAGAGTAAATGGCTACACCTTC
V gene: TRBV18; clone size: NA; J gene: TRBJ2-7; D gene: TRBD1; CDR3 protein: CASSPRGDRGREQYF; CDR3 DNA: TGTGCCAGCTCACCAAGGGGCGACAGGGGGCGCGAGCAGTACTTC
V gene: TRBV18; clone size: NA; J gene: TRBJ2-7; D gene: TRBD1; CDR3 protein: CASSPEGQGGYEQYF; CDR3 DNA: TGTGCCAGCTCACCAGAGGGACAGGGGGGCTACGAGCAGTACTTC
V gene: TRBV4-1; clone size: few; J gene: TRBJ1-1; D gene: NA; CDR3 protein: CASRRGTDDDTEAFF; CDR3 DNA: TGCGCCAGCAGAAGGGGGACGGATGATGACACTGAAGCTTTCTTT
V gene: TRBV3-1/TRBV3-2; clone size: NA; J gene: TRBJ1-3; D gene: NA; CDR3 protein: CASSQDPGTGNTIYF; CDR3 DNA: TGTGCCAGCAGCCAAGACCCGGGAACTGGAAACACCATATATTTT
V gene: TRBV10-1; clone size: NA; J gene: TRBJ1-1; D gene: NA; CDR3 protein: CASSEAGENTEAFF; CDR3 DNA: TGCGCCAGCAGTGAGGCAGGGGAGAACACTGAAGCTTTCTTT
V gene: TRBV19; clone size: NA; J gene: TRBJ2-7; D gene: TRBD1; CDR3 protein: CASSWDRGYEQYF; CDR3 DNA: TGTGCCAGTAGTTGGGACAGGGGCTACGAGCAGTACTTC
V gene: TRBV11-2; clone size: NA; J gene: TRBJ1-6; D gene: NA; CDR3 protein: CASSLSNSFYSPLHF; CDR3 DNA: TGTGCCAGCAGCTTGAGCAATTCCTTCTATTCACCCCTCCACTTT
V gene: TRBV11-2; clone size: NA; J gene: TRBJ1-1; D gene: TRBD1; CDR3 protein: CASSFNEGTGRNTEAFF; CDR3 DNA: TGTGCCAGCAGCTTCAATGAGGGGACAGGGCGGAACACTGAAGCTTTCTTT
V gene: TRBV5-4; clone size: NA; J gene: TRBJ2-3; D gene: TRBD2; CDR3 protein: CASSLAGTSGDTQYF; CDR3 DNA: TGTGCCAGCAGCTTGGCGGGGACTAGCGGAGATACGCAGTATTTT
V gene: TRBV7-2; clone size: NA; J gene: TRBJ1-2; D gene: NA; CDR3 protein: CASSLYGFGYTF; CDR3 DNA: TGTGCCAGCAGCTTATACGGGTTTGGCTACACCTTC
V gene: TRBV10-3; clone size: NA; J gene: TRBJ1-2; D gene: NA; CDR3 protein: CASGGEDYGYTF; CDR3 DNA: TGTGCCTCGGGGGGGGAGGACTATGGCTACACCTTC
V gene: TRBV7-6; clone size: NA; J gene: TRBJ1-1; D gene: NA; CDR3 protein: CASSQQENTEAFF; CDR3 DNA: TGTGCCAGCAGCCAACAGGAGAACACTGAAGCTTTCTTT
V gene: TRBV7-9; clone size: NA; J gene: TRBJ1-1; D gene: TRBD1; CDR3 protein: CASSFGQAEAFF; CDR3 DNA: TGTGCCAGCAGCTTCGGACAGGCAGAAGCTTTCTTT
V gene: TRBV6-5; clone size: NA; J gene: TRBJ1-3; D gene: NA; CDR3 protein: CASSITGFSGNTIYF; CDR3 DNA: TGTGCCAGCAGTATAACAGGTTTCTCTGGAAACACCATATATTTT
V gene: TRBV7-2; clone size: NA; J gene: TRBJ2-5; D gene: NA; CDR3 protein: CASSRDSEETQYF; CDR3 DNA: TGTGCCAGCAGCCGGGACTCCGAAGAGACCCAGTACTTC